The 12 T cell receptor beta chains listed next were all sequenced from one sample in a study of shared clonotypes between healthy human individuals. TCRdb's copy holds only in-frame clones and misses some; the assay was immunoSEQ multiplex PCR. The data contain more than 550,000 clones, over 55% of them singletons. The sample consisted of memory CD4+ T cells sorted from blood. Subset defined: CD45RA-negative fraction. The origin of the receptors is a young woman in good health.

The CDR3 nucleotides read TGTGCCAGCACATCACCACGACTTGGGGCGGAGCAGTTCTTC. Translated: CASTSPRLGAEQFF. The chain couples TRBV25-1 to TRBJ2-1; D might be TRBD1 (5 bases). This CDR3 comprises 14 residues. Deletions cut 7 bases from V and 10 bases from J, with 20 bases between. Germline assignment: CDR1 MGHDK and CDR2 SYGVNS.

This clone was found once. V is TRBV11-2 and J is TRBJ2-3; TRBD1 is a possible D gene (6 bases). Germline values: CDR1 SGHAT, CDR2 FQNNGV. With 5 bases removed from V and 2 bases from J, the gap between germline ends came to 11 bases. The CDR3 consists of 14 residues. CDR3 region: CASSRQVATDTQYF. CDR3 in DNA: TGTGCCAGCAGCAGACAGGTCGCCACAGATACGCAGTATTTT.

This rearrangement joins TRBV5-6 to TRBJ2-1; 10 positions agree with TRBD2. Germline CDR1 reads SGHDT; CDR2 reads YYEEEE. Losses at the gene ends were 2 bases for V and 8 bases for J; bases not matched to a gene: 10. This CDR3 is built from 16 residues. DNA of the CDR3: TGTGCCAGCAGCTTTGGGCAGGGACTAGCGATCCATGAGCAGTTCTTC. It codes for CASSFGQGLAIHEQFF.

The V call is TRBV23-1, the J call TRBJ2-1; 9 bases align to TRBD2. TRBV23-1 is filed as an ORF, its function uncertain. V dropped 4 bases and J dropped 7; count of bases not matched to a gene: 11. The CDR3 extends over 16 amino acids. The DNA of the CDR3 is TGCGCCAGCAGTCGGATTATAGCGGGGGATTGGAATGAGCAGTTCTTC. Amino acid sequence: CASSRIIAGDWNEQFF.

The chain is built from TRBV13 and TRBJ2-1, with 7 bases fitting TRBD1. CDR1 PRHDT and CDR2 FYEKMQ come from the germline V gene (reference sequence). Trimming at V came to 6 bases and at J to 1 base, leaving 12 bases not matched to a gene. The CDR3 is 17 residues long. In nucleotides, the CDR3 is TGTGCCAGCAGAAAGACGACAGGGTTTAGTTCCTACAATGAGCAGTTCTTC. Translating gives CASRKTTGFSSYNEQFF.

The sample holds a few counts of this clone. V is TRBV18 and J is TRBJ2-7, with 7 bases aligning to TRBD1. CDR3 length: 15 residues. Per the germline V gene, CDR1 is KGHSH and CDR2 is LQKENI. V trimming: 2 bases; J trimming: 7 bases; junction bases outside the gene matches: 11. The CDR3 DNA is TGTGCCAGCTCACCAGAAGGACAGGTGCGAAGGGAGCAGTACTTC. Protein sequence: CASSPEGQVRREQYF.

Worth noting for this clone: The sample contains more than one DNA sequence encoding this CDR3. The rearrangement joins TRBV6-5 to TRBJ1-1; D call uncertain. The CDR3 contains 14 residues. Germline V gene sequence: CDR1 MNHEY, CDR2 SVGAGI. Trimming took 0 bases from V and 4 from J, leaving 9 bases between them. CDR3 coding DNA: TGTGCCAGCAGTTACTCGAGCGTCGGCACTGAAGCTTTCTTT. Amino acids: CASSYSSVGTEAFF.

The chain employs TRBV5-6 and TRBJ1-2; the match to TRBD1 covers 8 bases. Germline CDR1 SGHDT, CDR2 YYEEEE. V dropped 3 bases and J dropped 7; count of bases not matched to a gene: 5. The CDR3 runs 13 residues. This chain's CDR3 is CASSWTGSPGYTF. The CDR3 DNA follows: TGTGCCAGCAGCTGGACAGGGTCGCCTGGCTACACCTTC.

The V call is TRBV27, the J call TRBJ1-1; D is uncertain. V was pared by 6 bases and J by 0 bases, with 20 bases between. The germline V gene encodes CDR1 MNHEY and CDR2 SMNVEV (reference sequence). This CDR3 has 17 residues. CDR3 amino acids: CASSQYRQVGMNTEAFF. For the CDR3, the DNA is TGTGCCAGCAGCCAGTACCGGCAGGTTGGAATGAACACTGAAGCTTTCTTT.

The chain combines TRBV29-1 with TRBJ2-1; TRBD1 agrees at 7 bases. CDR1 and CDR2 from the germline V gene are SQVTM and ANQGSEA. The length of the CDR3 is 12 residues. V lost 6 bases and J lost 8; bases outside the gene matches: 7. This CDR3 is CSVPDRVDEQFF. In DNA, the CDR3 is TGCAGCGTACCTGACAGGGTCGATGAGCAGTTCTTC.

V usage is TRBV28 and J usage is TRBJ2-4; 9 positions agree with TRBD1. V was clipped by 5 bases and J by 0 bases; unmatched bases: 2. Germline loops: CDR1 MDHEN, CDR2 SYDVKM. The length of the CDR3 is 15 residues. The DNA for the CDR3 is TGTGCCAGCAGTGACAGGGGGGTAGCCAAAAACATTCAGTACTTC. It specifies CASSDRGVAKNIQYF. Variable domain in full (rest from reference TRBV28 and TRBJ2-4): DVKVTQSSRYLVKRTGEKVFLECVQDMDHENMFWYRQDPGLGLRLIYFSYDVKMKEKGDIPEGYSVSREKKERFSLILESASTNQTSMYLCASSDRGVAKNIQYFGAGTRLSVL.

The chain carries TRBV7-9 and TRBJ1-4; no reliable D call. In germline, CDR1 is SEHNR, CDR2 FQNEAQ (reference sequence). The germline V and J ends were trimmed by 5 bases and 0 bases, with 16 bases remaining between them. The length of the CDR3 is 17 residues. CDR3 residues: CASSPPRGRATNEKLFF. DNA for the CDR3: TGTGCCAGCAGCCCCCCCCGAGGGAGAGCAACTAATGAAAAACTGTTTTTT.